This TCR beta chain was documented in a study of cytomegalovirus exposure and HLA in healthy donors. Only in-frame clones appear in the TCRdb table, and some are missing; sequencing was by immunoSEQ multiplex PCR. The sample includes approximately 160,000 clones, nearly 90% of them seen just once. This CDR3 has 14 amino acids. V was shortened by 6 bases and J by 3 bases, with 14 bases between the two germline ends. CDR1 is MNHEY, CDR2 SMNVEV, per germline (reference sequence). The chain combines TRBV27 with TRBJ1-2; a possible D gene is TRBD1 (6 bases). This receptor was identified in a man between 18 and 35 years old in good health and CMV-seropositive. Sequenced: PBMCs. The DNA for the CDR3 is TGTGCCAGCAGCCCCCGGGGGGCGTACTATGGCTACACCTTC. It encodes CASSPRGAYYGYTF.